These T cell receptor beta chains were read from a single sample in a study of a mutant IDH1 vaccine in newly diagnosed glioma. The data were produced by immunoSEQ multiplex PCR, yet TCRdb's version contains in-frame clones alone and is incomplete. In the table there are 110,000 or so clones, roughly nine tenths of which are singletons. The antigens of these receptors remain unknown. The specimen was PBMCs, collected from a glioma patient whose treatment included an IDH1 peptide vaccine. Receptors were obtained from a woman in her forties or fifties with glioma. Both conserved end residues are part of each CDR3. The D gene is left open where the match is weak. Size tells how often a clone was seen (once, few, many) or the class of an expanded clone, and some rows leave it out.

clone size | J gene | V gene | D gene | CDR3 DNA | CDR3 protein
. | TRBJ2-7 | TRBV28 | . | TGTGCCAGCAGTTTGGGGTCTGTTAAAGGGGACGAGCAGTACTTC | CASSLGSVKGDEQYF
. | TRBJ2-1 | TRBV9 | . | TGTGCCAGCAGCGTGTCTAGCGCGTTGAGGGAGCAGTTCTTC | CASSVSSALREQFF
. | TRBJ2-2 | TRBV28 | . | TGTGCCAGCATCGGCCAGATGAACACCGGGGAGCTGTTTTTT | CASIGQMNTGELFF
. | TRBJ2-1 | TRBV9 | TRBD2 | TGTGCCAGCAGCGTAGGCCGGGAGGGTAATGAGCAGTTCTTC | CASSVGREGNEQFF
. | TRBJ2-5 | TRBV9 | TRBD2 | TGTGCCAGCAGCTCTCCTAGCGGTTTGAACTTC | CASSSPSGLNF
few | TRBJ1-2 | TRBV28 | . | TGTGCCAGCAGTTTAAGGCTTTATGGCTACACCTTC | CASSLRLYGYTF
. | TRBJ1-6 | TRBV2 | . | TGTGCCAGCCAGGACAGTCCTCGAGGCCCACCCCTCCACTTT | CASQDSPRGPPLHF
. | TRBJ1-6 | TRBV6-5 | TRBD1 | TGTGCCAGCAGTCCCATAGGGGGCGGATCACCCCTCCACTTT | CASSPIGGGSPLHF
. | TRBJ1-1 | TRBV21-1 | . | TGTGCCAGCAGCAAAGAAAGAGCAGGGGGCACTGAAGCTTTCTTT | CASSKERAGGTEAFF
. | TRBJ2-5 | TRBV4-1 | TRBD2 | TGCGCCAGCAGCCAGACTCTAGCGGGAGTAGAGACCCAGTACTTC | CASSQTLAGVETQYF
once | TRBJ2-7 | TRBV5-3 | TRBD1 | TGTGCCAGAACCCGGGACAGGGGGAGGTCCTACGAGCAGTACTTC | CARTRDRGRSYEQYF
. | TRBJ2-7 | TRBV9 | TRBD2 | TGTGCCAGCAGCCCACCCAGCGGGGTATACGAGCAGTACTTC | CASSPPSGVYEQYF
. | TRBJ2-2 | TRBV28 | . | TGTGCCAGTTCCCAGGGCCTTCTAGGCACCGGGGAGCTGTTTTTT | CASSQGLLGTGELFF
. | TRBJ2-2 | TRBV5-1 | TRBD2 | TGCGCCAGCAGCTTAAGACCTGGTAGCGGGACAAACACCGGGGAGCTGTTTTTT | CASSLRPGSGTNTGELFF
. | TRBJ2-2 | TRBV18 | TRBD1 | TGTGCCAGCTCACCCGATCCCGGGACAGGGATTGGTTTATCCGGGGAGCTGTTTTTT | CASSPDPGTGIGLSGELFF
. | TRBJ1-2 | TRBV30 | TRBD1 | TGTGCCTGGAGTAGACAGGGGGCGCCTGGGTATGGCTACACCTTC | CAWSRQGAPGYGYTF
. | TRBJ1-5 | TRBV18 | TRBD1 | TGTGCCAGCTCACCACCGTTCCGGGACAGGGGGCATCAGCCCCAGCATTTT | CASSPPFRDRGHQPQHF
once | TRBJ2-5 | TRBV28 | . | TGTGCCAGCAGTTTAGGGGCCCGGGCGCGGAAAGAGCCCCAGTACTTC | CASSLGARARKEPQYF
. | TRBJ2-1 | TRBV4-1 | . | TGCGCCAGCAGCCAAGAGGGTAGCGGTGGTGAGCAGTTCTTC | CASSQEGSGGEQFF
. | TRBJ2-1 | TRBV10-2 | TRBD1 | TGCGCCAGTGGAACAGGGGTATCCTACAATGAGCAGTTCTTC | CASGTGVSYNEQFF
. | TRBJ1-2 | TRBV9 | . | TGTGCCAGCAAAGGGCCCTATGGCTACACCTTC | CASKGPYGYTF
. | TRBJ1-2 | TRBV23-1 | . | TGCGCCAGCGGAACAGGGTCTCCAGGGGATGGCTACACCTTC | CASGTGSPGDGYTF
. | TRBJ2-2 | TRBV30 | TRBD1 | TGTGCCTGGAGTGGACAGGGGGCGCGCACCGGGGAGCTGTTTTTT | CAWSGQGARTGELFF
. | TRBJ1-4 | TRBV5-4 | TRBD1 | TGTGCCAGCAGCAGGACAGGGGGCCCTGAAAAACTGTTTTTT | CASSRTGGPEKLFF
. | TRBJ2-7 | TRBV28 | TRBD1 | TGTGCCAGCAGGCGGGACAGGGGAAGTTACGAGCAGTACTTC | CASRRDRGSYEQYF
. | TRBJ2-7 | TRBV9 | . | TGTGCCAGCAGCGTAGGAATAGATTCCTACGAGCAGTACTTC | CASSVGIDSYEQYF
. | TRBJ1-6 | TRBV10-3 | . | TGTGCCATCAGTGGAAACCCTTCCACTAATTCACCCCTCCACTTT | CAISGNPSTNSPLHF
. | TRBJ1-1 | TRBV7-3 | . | TGTGCCAGCAGCTCAGTCCGTAGCATCATGAACACTGAAGCTTTCTTT | CASSSVRSIMNTEAFF
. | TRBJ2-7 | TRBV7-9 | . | TGTGCCAGCAGCCCCCGGGACTCCCGCTCCTACGAGCAGTACTTC | CASSPRDSRSYEQYF
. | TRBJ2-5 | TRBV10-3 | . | TGTGCCATCAGTGAAAGGGCGGTAGCGGTAGAGACCCAGTACTTC | CAISERAVAVETQYF
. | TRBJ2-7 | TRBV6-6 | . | TGTGCCAGCAGGAGACAGGTCTCCTACGAGCAGTACTTC | CASRRQVSYEQYF
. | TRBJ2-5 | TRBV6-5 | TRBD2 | TGTGCCAGCAGTTATTTGCGGGAGGGCCCGGAGACCCAGTACTTC | CASSYLREGPETQYF
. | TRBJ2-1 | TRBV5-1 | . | TGCGCCAGCAGCCCACACTTCAACTACAATGAGCAGTTCTTC | CASSPHFNYNEQFF
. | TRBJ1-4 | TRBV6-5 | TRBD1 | TGTGCCAGCAGTTCGCACAGGGGGGAAAAACTGTTTTTT | CASSSHRGEKLFF
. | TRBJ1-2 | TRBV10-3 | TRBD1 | TGTGCCATCAGTGAGATCTTAACCGGGACAGACTATGGCTACACCTTC | CAISEILTGTDYGYTF
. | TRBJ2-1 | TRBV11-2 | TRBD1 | TGTGCCAGCAGCTTAGGCCGAATAGGCGGGACAGGGGTGTTTCATGAGCAGTTCTTC | CASSLGRIGGTGVFHEQFF
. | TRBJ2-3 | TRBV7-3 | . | TGTGCCAGCAGCTTAGGGTCCAAGCCCAGCACAGATACGCAGTATTTT | CASSLGSKPSTDTQYF
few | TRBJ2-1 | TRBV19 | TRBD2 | TGTGCCAGTGCTGGGCGGGAGTATTTGTGGGAACAGTTCTTC | CASAGREYLWEQFF
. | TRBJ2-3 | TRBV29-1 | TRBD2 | TGCAGCGTTGAGATGGGGCTAGCGGGAGATACGCAGTATTTT | CSVEMGLAGDTQYF
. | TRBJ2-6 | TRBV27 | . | TGTGCCAGCTCTGGGGCCAACGTCCTGACTTTC | CASSGANVLTF
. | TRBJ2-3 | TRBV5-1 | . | TGCGCCAGCGCGTCGGGATCCGCGACCTACGGTTGGGCAGATACGCAGTATTTT | CASASGSATYGWADTQYF
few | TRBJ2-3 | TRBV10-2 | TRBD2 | TGCGCCAGCAGTGAACAGCCGGGACTAGCCACAGATACGCAGTATTTT | CASSEQPGLATDTQYF
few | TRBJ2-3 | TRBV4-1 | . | TGCGCCAGCAGCCAACAAAACCTCATAGCGACAGATACGCAGTATTTT | CASSQQNLIATDTQYF
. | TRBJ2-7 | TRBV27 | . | TGTGCCAGCAGGCCCCTGAGGTACAAGACCTACGAGCAGTACTTC | CASRPLRYKTYEQYF
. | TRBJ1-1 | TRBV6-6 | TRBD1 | TGTGCCGGCCGACAGGGGTTGAACACTGAAGCTTTCTTT | CAGRQGLNTEAFF
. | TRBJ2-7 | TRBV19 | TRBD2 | TGTGCCAGTAGTATAGGAAATAGCGGGACCTACGAGCAGTACTTC | CASSIGNSGTYEQYF
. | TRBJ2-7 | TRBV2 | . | TGTGCCAGCAAGAAAGGGGTGACCTACGAGCAGTACTTC | CASKKGVTYEQYF